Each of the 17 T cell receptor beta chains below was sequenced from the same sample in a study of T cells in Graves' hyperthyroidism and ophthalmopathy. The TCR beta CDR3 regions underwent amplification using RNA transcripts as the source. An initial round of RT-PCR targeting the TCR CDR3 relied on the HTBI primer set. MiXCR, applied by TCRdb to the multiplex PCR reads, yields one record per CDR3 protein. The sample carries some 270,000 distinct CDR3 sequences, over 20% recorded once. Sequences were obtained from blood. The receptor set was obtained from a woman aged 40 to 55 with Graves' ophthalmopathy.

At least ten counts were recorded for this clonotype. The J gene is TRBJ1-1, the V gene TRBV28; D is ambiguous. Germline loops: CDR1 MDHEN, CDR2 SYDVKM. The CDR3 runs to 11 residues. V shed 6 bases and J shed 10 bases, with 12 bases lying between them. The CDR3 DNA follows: TGTGCCAGCAGAACCCCGGTGGTAGCTTTCTTT. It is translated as CASRTPVVAFF.

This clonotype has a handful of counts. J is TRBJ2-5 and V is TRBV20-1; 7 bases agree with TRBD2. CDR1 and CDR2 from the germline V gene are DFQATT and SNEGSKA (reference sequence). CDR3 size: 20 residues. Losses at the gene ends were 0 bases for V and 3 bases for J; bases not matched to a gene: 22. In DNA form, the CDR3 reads TGCAGTGCTAGAGATTATCGAAGCGTCCGGGGGGAAGTGGAGAAAGAGACCCAGTACTTC. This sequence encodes CSARDYRSVRGEVEKETQYF.

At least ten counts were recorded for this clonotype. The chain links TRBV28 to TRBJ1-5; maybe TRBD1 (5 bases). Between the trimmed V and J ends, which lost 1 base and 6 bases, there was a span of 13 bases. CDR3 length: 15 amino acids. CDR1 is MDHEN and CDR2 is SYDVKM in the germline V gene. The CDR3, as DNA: TGTGCCAGCAGTTTATTTTGGGGGAGCGGTCAGCCCCAGCATTTT. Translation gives CASSLFWGSGQPQHF. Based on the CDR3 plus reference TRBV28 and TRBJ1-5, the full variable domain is DVKVTQSSRYLVKRTGEKVFLECVQDMDHENMFWYRQDPGLGLRLIYFSYDVKMKEKGDIPEGYSVSREKKERFSLILESASTNQTSMYLCASSLFWGSGQPQHFGDGTRLSIL.

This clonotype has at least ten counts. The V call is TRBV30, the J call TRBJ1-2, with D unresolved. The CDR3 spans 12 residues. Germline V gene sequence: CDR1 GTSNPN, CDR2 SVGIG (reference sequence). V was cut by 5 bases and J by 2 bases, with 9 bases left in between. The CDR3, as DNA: TGTGCCTGGGTCCTTAGGAACTATGGCTACACCTTC. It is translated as CAWVLRNYGYTF.

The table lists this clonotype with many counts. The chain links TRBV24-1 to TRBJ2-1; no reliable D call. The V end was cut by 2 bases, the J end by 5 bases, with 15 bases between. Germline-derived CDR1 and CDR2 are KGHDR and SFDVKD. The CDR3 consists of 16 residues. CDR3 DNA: TGTGCCACCAGTGATTCGAGCGTAGCCATCGACAATGAGCAGTTCTTC. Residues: CATSDSSVAIDNEQFF.

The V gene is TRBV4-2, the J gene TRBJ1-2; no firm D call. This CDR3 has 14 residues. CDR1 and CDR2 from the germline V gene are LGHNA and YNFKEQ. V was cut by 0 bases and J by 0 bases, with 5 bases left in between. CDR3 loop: CASSQDPTNYGYTF. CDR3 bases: TGTGCCAGCAGCCAAGATCCCACTAACTATGGCTACACCTTC.

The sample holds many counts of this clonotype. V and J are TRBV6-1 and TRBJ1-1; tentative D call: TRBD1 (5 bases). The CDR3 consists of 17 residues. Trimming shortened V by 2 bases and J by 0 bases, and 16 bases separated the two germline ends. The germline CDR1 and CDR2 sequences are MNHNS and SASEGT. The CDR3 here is CASSERRGARMNTEAFF. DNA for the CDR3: TGTGCCAGCAGTGAAAGGAGGGGCGCACGCATGAACACTGAAGCTTTCTTT.

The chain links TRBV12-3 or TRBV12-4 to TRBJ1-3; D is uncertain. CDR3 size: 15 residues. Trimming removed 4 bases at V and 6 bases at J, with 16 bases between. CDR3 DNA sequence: TGTGCCAGCAGTTGGAGGGTCGGACGGTTAAACACCATATATTTT. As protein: CASSWRVGRLNTIYF.

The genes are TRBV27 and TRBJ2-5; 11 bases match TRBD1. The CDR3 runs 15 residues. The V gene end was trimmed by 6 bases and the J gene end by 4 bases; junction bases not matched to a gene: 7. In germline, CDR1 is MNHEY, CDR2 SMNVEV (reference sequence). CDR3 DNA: TGTGCCAGCAGCTTGGACAGGGGGCTCGCAGAGACCCAGTACTTC. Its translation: CASSLDRGLAETQYF.

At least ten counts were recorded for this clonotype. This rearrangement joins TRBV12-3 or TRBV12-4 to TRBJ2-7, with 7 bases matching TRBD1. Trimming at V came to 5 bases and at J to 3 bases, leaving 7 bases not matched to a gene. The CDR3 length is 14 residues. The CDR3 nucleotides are TGTGCCAGCAGTCTGGACAGGATTCACTACGAGCAGTACTTC. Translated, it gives CASSLDRIHYEQYF.

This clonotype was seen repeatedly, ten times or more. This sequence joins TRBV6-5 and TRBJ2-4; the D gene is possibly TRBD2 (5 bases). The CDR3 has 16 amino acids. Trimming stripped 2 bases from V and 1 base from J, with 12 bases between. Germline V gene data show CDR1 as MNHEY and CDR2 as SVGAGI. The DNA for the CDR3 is TGTGCCAGCAGTTACACCAAGGGCGGGGCCAAAAACATTCAGTACTTC. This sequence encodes CASSYTKGGAKNIQYF.

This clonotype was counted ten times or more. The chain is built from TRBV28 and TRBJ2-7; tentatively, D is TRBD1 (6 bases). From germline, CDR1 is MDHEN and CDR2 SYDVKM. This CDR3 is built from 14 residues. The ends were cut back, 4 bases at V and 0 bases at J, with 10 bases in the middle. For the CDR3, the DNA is TGTGCCAGCAGTTCGCCAGGGGACTCCTACGAGCAGTACTTC. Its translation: CASSSPGDSYEQYF.

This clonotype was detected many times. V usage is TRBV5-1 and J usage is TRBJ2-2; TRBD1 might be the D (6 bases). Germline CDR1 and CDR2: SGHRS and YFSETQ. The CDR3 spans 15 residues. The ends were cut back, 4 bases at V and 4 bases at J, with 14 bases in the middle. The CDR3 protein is CASSAGTTLTGELFF. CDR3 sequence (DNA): TGCGCCAGCAGCGCCGGGACAACTCTCACCGGGGAGCTGTTTTTT.

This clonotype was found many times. CDR3 nucleotide sequence: TGTGCCAGTAGATCTAACAGGGGGGCGAAGGGAAATCAGCCCCAGCATTTT. Protein product: CASRSNRGAKGNQPQHF. The chain is built from TRBV19 and TRBJ1-5, with 8 nucleotides matching TRBD1. V lost 6 bases to trimming and J lost 4 bases; unmatched junction nucleotides: 14. The CDR3 has 17 amino acids. CDR1 LNHDA and CDR2 SQIVND come from the germline V gene (reference sequence).

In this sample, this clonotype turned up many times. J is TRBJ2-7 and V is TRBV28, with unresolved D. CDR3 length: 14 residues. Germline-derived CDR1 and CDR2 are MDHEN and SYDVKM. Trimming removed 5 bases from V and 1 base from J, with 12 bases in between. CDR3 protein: CASSPGTESYEQYF. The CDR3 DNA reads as TGTGCCAGCAGTCCGGGTACGGAGTCCTACGAGCAGTACTTC.

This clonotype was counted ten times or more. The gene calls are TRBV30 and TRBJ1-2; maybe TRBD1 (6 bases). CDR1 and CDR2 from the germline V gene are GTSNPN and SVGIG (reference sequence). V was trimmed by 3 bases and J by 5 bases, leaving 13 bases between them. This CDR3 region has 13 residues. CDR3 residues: CAWSTGHRYGYTF. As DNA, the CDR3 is TGTGCCTGGAGCACGGGACACCGTTATGGCTACACCTTC.

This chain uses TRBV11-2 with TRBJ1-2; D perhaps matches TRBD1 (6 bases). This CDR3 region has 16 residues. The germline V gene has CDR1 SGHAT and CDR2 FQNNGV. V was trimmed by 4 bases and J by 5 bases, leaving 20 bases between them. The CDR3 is CASSSVGQREAYGYTF. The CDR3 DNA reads TGTGCCAGCAGCTCCGTAGGACAGAGGGAGGCTTATGGCTACACCTTC.